The clone carrying this TCR beta chain was recorded many times. Antigen: not known. Germline V gene data show CDR1 as KGHSH and CDR2 as LQKENI. Losses at the gene ends were 3 bases for V and 9 bases for J; bases not matched to a gene: 5. The CDR3 is made up of 14 amino acids. These data come from a study of identical twins. Points from the study as a whole: The study found that models underestimated out-of-frame TCR alpha sharing in monozygotic twins.

One entry per CDR3 protein results from TCRdb running MiXCR on the 5' RACE reads. This sample has 200,000 to 300,000 distinct CDR3 sequences; 10% to 13% occur once, and the top ten carry 10%. Sequencing input: memory T cells sorted from blood. The clonotype was recovered from a man aged 45-60 years in good health. The chain joins TRBV18 to TRBJ2-1, with 10 bases matching TRBD1. The CDR3 loop reads CASSPGTGVGEQFF. In DNA form, the CDR3 reads TGTGCCAGCTCACCCGGGACAGGGGTGGGTGAGCAGTTCTTC.